This TCR beta chain was profiled in a study of blood T cell repertoires in COVID-19. The study assigned cohorts using participant-reported clinical history. Original data processing: Researchers report that nucleated cell counts were estimated from reference gene primer amplification. Sequencing used immunoSEQ multiplex PCR; TCRdb keeps in-frame clones, though not all of them. That table gives V, J and clone size, and the DNA gave D and trimming. This table holds about half a million clones, around 85% found once. The specimen was PBMCs or T cells enriched from blood (not recorded which). The sequence was collected from a woman in her sixties who had recovered from COVID-19.

CDR3 in amino acids: CASSGQGAGNEQFF. The CDR3 DNA sequence: TGTGCCAGTAGTGGACAGGGGGCTGGGAATGAGCAGTTCTTC. The chain is built from TRBV19 and TRBJ2-1; TRBD1 agrees at 11 bases. The CDR3 has 14 residues. V lost 5 bases and J lost 7; bases outside the gene matches: 4. Germline assignment: CDR1 LNHDA and CDR2 SQIVND (reference sequence).